The clone carrying this T cell receptor beta chain has only a few counts. The germline CDR1 and CDR2 sequences are SGHNT and YYREEE (reference sequence). The CDR3 totals 13 residues. V gave up 0 bases and J gave up 7 bases, with 10 bases separating them. In the authors' workflow: Amplification with reference gene primers provided the estimates of nucleated cell counts. Clones were read by immunoSEQ multiplex PCR, and TCRdb kept only the in-frame ones, dropping some. The DNA gave D and trimming, while V, J and clone size come from that table. Here the sample spans about 110,000 clones, over 80% being singletons. The entry originates in a study of blood T cell repertoires in COVID-19. Study at large: The United States, Italy and Spain provided the acute and convalescent COVID-19 samples. T cells, B-cell-depleted T cells, or PBMCs supplied cDNA or gDNA.

The source of this sequence is a woman aged 65 to 85 with acute or convalescent COVID-19. The sequenced sample consisted of peripheral blood. This chain joins TRBV5-4 and TRBJ1-2, with D tentatively TRBD1 (5 bases). CDR3 nucleotide sequence: TGTGCCAGCAGCTTGGCGCAGGGCTTTGGCTACACCTTC. It yields the protein CASSLAQGFGYTF.